These 15 T cell receptor beta chains share one sample of origin, sequenced in a study of PD-1 blockade in mismatch repair-deficient tumors. The assay was immunoSEQ multiplex PCR, and TCRdb's table has in-frame clones only and misses some. The table lists around 68,000 clones, roughly 80% of them singletons. The material was peripheral blood, obtained 2 weeks after starting pembrolizumab. Every receptor here comes from an adult with mismatch repair-deficient cancer.

The chain employs TRBV5-4 and TRBJ2-2; D is possibly TRBD1 (6 bases). Trimming stripped 4 bases from V and 0 bases from J, with 13 bases between. CDR1 and CDR2 from the germline V gene are SGHNT and YYREEE (reference sequence). The CDR3 loop spans 16 amino acids. The CDR3 region is CASSTGSRANTGELFF. CDR3 nucleotide sequence: TGTGCCAGCAGCACAGGGTCTCGCGCGAACACCGGGGAGCTGTTTTTT.

The chain joins TRBV30 to TRBJ2-7; TRBD2 matches at 10 bases. Germline CDR1 GTSNPN, CDR2 SVGIG (reference sequence). The CDR3 contains 16 residues. V lost 5 bases to trimming and J lost 0 bases; unmatched junction nucleotides: 10. CDR3 DNA sequence: TGTGCCTGGGGGGGACTAGCGCGGGGAACCTCCTACGAGCAGTACTTC. It is translated as CAWGGLARGTSYEQYF. The variable domain in full, completed from reference TRBV30 and TRBJ2-7, reads SQTIHQWPATLVQPVGSPLSLECTVEGTSNPNLYWYRQAAGRGLQLLFYSVGIGQISSEVPQNLSASRPQDRQFILSSKKLLLSDSGFYLCAWGGLARGTSYEQYFGPGTRLTVT.

V and J are TRBV5-5 and TRBJ2-7, with 8 bases identical to TRBD1. This CDR3 has 14 residues. The ends lost 2 bases at V and 3 bases at J; junction bases unmatched: 4. The germline V gene has CDR1 SGHKS and CDR2 YYEKEE (reference sequence). The CDR3 spells CASSFGQGNYEQYF. DNA for the CDR3: TGTGCCAGCAGCTTCGGACAGGGTAACTACGAGCAGTACTTC. The complete variable domain, with remaining parts taken from reference TRBV5-5 and TRBJ2-7, reads DAGVTQSPTHLIKTRGQQVTLRCSPISGHKSVSWYQQVLGQGPQFIFQYYEKEERGRGNFPDRFSARQFPNYSSELNVNALLLGDSALYLCASSFGQGNYEQYFGPGTRLTVT.

The chain recombines TRBV14 with TRBJ1-2; D is unclear. The CDR3 sequence is 13 residues long. Per germline, CDR1 SGHDN and CDR2 FVKESK. V was clipped by 2 bases and J by 8 bases, with 12 bases between them. CDR3 sequence reads: CASSQIRRTGYTF. The CDR3 DNA reads TGTGCCAGCAGCCAAATTAGGCGAACCGGCTACACCTTC.

This sequence joins TRBV28 and TRBJ1-2; TRBD1 matches at 7 bases. With V trimmed by 5 bases and J by 2 bases, 11 bases remained unmatched. This CDR3 comprises 16 residues. Germline assignment: CDR1 MDHEN and CDR2 SYDVKM. DNA for the CDR3: TGTGCCAGCAGTACCCCGAGTGACAGGGTCAACTATGGCTACACCTTC. This gives the protein CASSTPSDRVNYGYTF.

The chain couples TRBV5-1 to TRBJ1-1; D is possibly TRBD1 (5 bases). In germline, CDR1 is SGHRS, CDR2 YFSETQ. The CDR3 totals 15 residues. Between the trimmed V and J ends, which lost 3 bases and 11 bases, there was a span of 23 bases. The DNA for the CDR3 is TGCGCCAGCAGCTGGGACCCGGACCCGTCCCTAAGGGCTTTCTTT. It specifies CASSWDPDPSLRAFF.

The rearrangement uses TRBV6-1 and TRBJ2-1; D is tentatively TRBD1 or TRBD2 (5 bases each). Trimming took off 6 bases at V and 5 bases at J, with 11 bases between the two ends. Germline V gene sequence: CDR1 MNHNS, CDR2 SASEGT. The CDR3 has 13 amino acids. CDR3 sequence: CASRPGRNNEQFF. CDR3 nucleotide sequence: TGTGCCAGCAGGCCGGGACGGAACAATGAGCAGTTCTTC.

The gene calls are TRBV6-6 and TRBJ1-5, with unresolved D. With 5 bases removed from V and 1 base from J, the gap between germline ends came to 6 bases. The germline CDR1 and CDR2 sequences are MNHNY and SVGAGI (reference sequence). The CDR3 covers 13 residues. CDR3 nucleotide sequence: TGTGCCAGCAGTACCGGGAGCAATCAGCCCCAGCATTTT. Translation gives CASSTGSNQPQHF.

A remark on this clone: The junction departs from the called germline gene at one end, perhaps through a read error. This chain connects TRBV7-7 to TRBJ2-3, with 8 nucleotides matching TRBD1. Germline V gene sequence: CDR1 SSHAT, CDR2 FNYEAQ (reference sequence). The CDR3 is 13 residues long. The CDR3 DNA is TGTGCTAGCAGCTTGGGACAGGCAGATACGCAGTATTTT. Its protein product is CASSLGQADTQYF.

To note about this clone: An end of the junction does not agree with germline; a read error may underlie this. The genes are TRBV7-7 and TRBJ2-1; possible D gene TRBD2, 6 bases. CDR1 and CDR2 (germline): SSHAT, FNYEAQ (reference sequence). CDR3 size: 13 residues. CDR3 nucleotides: TGTGCTAGCAGCCGGGACTCCAACAATGAGCAGTTCTTC. Protein sequence: CASSRDSNNEQFF.

J is TRBJ2-1 and V is TRBV27; 10 bases are shared with TRBD1. CDR1 and CDR2 from the germline V gene are MNHEY and SMNVEV (reference sequence). The length of the CDR3 is 14 residues. The V gene end was trimmed by 4 bases and the J gene end by 5 bases; junction bases not matched to a gene: 2. In nucleotides, the CDR3 is TGTGCCAGCAGTTGGGACAGGGGTAACAATGAGCAGTTCTTC. It encodes CASSWDRGNNEQFF.

The gene calls are TRBV6-1 and TRBJ1-5, with D unclear. Germline V gene data show CDR1 as MNHNS and CDR2 as SASEGT. V shed 1 base and J shed 7 bases, with 14 bases lying between them. This CDR3 comprises 15 residues. Here the CDR3 DNA reads TGTGCCAGCAGTGAAGTTTTTGATTTACGCCAGCCCCAGCATTTT. Its translation is CASSEVFDLRQPQHF.

Concerning this clone: This CDR3 is also generated by other DNA sequences in the sample. The V and J genes are TRBV29-1 and TRBJ2-1, with a tentative D call TRBD2 (5 bases). Germline loops: CDR1 SQVTM, CDR2 ANQGSEA. The V gene lost 4 bases and the J gene lost 6 bases, with 10 bases spanning the gap. The CDR3 has 12 amino acids. CDR3 nucleotide sequence: TGCAGCGTTGGTGACCGGGGCAATGAGCAGTTCTTC. As protein: CSVGDRGNEQFF.

Ten or more counts support this clone. The chain is built from TRBV5-4 and TRBJ1-2; D not resolved. Germline-derived CDR1 and CDR2 are SGHNT and YYREEE (reference sequence). The CDR3 is 14 residues long. Between the trimmed V and J ends, which lost 3 bases and 3 bases, there was a span of 12 bases. The CDR3 nucleotides are TGTGCCAGCAGCTCACCTGACGGAGACTATGGCTACACCTTC. Its protein is CASSSPDGDYGYTF.

The V gene is TRBV7-3, the J gene TRBJ2-7; 8 bases match TRBD2. Germline-derived CDR1 and CDR2 are SGHTA and FQGTGA. J gave up 7 bases and V 5 bases, and 10 bases lay outside the gene matches. The CDR3 loop spans 14 amino acids. This chain's CDR3 is CASSPSSGSREQYF. CDR3 bases: TGTGCCAGCAGCCCGTCTAGCGGGTCAAGGGAGCAGTACTTC.